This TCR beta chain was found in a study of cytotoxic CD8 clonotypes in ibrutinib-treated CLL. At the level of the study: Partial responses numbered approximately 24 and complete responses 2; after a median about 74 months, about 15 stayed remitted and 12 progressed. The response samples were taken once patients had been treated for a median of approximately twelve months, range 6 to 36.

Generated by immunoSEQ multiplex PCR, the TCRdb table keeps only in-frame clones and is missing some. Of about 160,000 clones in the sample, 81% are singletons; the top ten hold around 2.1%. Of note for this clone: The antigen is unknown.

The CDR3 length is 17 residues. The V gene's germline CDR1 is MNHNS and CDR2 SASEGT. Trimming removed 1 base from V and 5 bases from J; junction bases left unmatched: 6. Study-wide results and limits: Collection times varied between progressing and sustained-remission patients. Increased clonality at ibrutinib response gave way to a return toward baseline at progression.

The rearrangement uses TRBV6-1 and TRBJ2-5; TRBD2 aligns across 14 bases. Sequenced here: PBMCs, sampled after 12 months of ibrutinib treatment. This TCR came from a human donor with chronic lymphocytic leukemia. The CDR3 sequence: CASSEGIRLAGGETQYF. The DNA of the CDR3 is TGTGCCAGCAGTGAAGGTATTAGACTAGCGGGAGGGGAGACCCAGTACTTC.